The subject of this entry is one T cell receptor beta chain. The antigen remains undetermined. This entry comes from a study of cytomegalovirus exposure and HLA in healthy donors. Whole-study findings and limits: In a later analysis, around 18,000 TCR beta sequences were associated with HLA alleles at 0.05 false discovery rate. Looking again later, the authors saw that most CMV-associated TCR beta chains seemed HLA-restricted. In terms of immune exposure information, only CMV serostatus was available.

Trimming at V came to 1 base and at J to 8 bases, leaving 10 bases not matched to a gene. Germline-derived CDR1 and CDR2 are LNHNV and YYDKDF (reference sequence). This CDR3 spans 16 amino acids. Vbeta (60) and Jbeta (13) primers were used in the PCR. The repertoire was sequenced with immunoSEQ multiplex PCR; TCRdb's copy has only in-frame clones and lacks some. Of about 140,000 clones listed, 78% are singletons. The material sequenced was PBMCs. This sequence originates from a female donor in good health and CMV-seronegative. The chain carries TRBV15 and TRBJ1-4, with 7 bases that match TRBD1. The CDR3 region is CATSRGQTGMGEKLFF. In nucleotides, the CDR3 is TGTGCCACCAGCAGAGGCCAGACAGGGATGGGAGAAAAACTGTTTTTT.